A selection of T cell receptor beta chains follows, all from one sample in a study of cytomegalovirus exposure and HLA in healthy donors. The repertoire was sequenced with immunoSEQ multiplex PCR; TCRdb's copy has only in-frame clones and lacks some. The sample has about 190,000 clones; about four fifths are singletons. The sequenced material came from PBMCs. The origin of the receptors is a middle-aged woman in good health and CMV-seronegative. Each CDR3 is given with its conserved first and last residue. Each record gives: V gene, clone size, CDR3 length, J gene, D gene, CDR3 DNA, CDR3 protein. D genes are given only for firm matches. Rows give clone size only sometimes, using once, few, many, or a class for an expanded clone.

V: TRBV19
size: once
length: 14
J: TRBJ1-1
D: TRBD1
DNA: TGTGCCAGTACCAGCGACAGGGACAACACTGAAGCTTTCTTT
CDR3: CASTSDRDNTEAFF

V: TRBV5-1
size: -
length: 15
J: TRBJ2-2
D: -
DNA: TGCGCCAGCAGCTACGGGACAACGAACACCGGGGAGCTGTTTTTT
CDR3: CASSYGTTNTGELFF

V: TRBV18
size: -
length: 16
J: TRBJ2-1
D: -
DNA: TGTGCCAGCTCACCACGCTCAGCGGGTACCGACAATGAGCAGTTCTTC
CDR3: CASSPRSAGTDNEQFF

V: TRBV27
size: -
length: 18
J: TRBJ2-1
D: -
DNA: TGTGCCAGCAGTCCGGGGGTCCCCGGTGGGAACTCCTACAATGAGCAGTTCTTC
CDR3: CASSPGVPGGNSYNEQFF

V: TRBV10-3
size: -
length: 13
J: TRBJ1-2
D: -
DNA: TGTGCCACCAGGACGGGGGAGGGCTATGGCTACACCTTC
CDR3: CATRTGEGYGYTF

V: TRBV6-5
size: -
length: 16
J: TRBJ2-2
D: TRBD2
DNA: TGTGCCAGCAGTTACTCTAGCGGGAAGAACACCGGGGAGCTGTTTTTT
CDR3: CASSYSSGKNTGELFF

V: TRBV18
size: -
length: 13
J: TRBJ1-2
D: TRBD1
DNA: TGTGCCAGCTCAGGACAGGGGGACTATGGCTACACCTTC
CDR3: CASSGQGDYGYTF

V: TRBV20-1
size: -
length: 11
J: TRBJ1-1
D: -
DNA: TGCAGTGCCCGGGAAGACACTGAAGCTTTCTTT
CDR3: CSAREDTEAFF

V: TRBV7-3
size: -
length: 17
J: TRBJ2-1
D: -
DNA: TGTGCCAGCAGCTTAAGCGGACTCGTACCCCCAGGAGATGAGCAGTTCTTC
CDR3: CASSLSGLVPPGDEQFF

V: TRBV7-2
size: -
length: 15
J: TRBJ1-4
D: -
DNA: TGTGCCAGCAGCTTAATGCTGCAGTCTAATGAAAAACTGTTTTTT
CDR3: CASSLMLQSNEKLFF

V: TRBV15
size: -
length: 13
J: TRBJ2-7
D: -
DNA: TGTGCCACCAGCAGAGAGGACTTCTACGAGCAGTACTTC
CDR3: CATSREDFYEQYF

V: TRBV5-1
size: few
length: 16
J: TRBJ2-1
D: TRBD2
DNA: TGCGCCAGCAGCTTGGCGACTAGCGGGGCATACAATGAGCAGTTCTTC
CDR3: CASSLATSGAYNEQFF

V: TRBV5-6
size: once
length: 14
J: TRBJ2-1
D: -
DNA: TGTGCCAGCAGCCCTCCAGAAGAGGGAAATGAGCAGTTCTTC
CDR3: CASSPPEEGNEQFF

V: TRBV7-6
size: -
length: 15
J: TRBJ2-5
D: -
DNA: TGTGCCAGCAGCTTAGACCAGGGTAAAGTAGAGACCCAGTACTTC
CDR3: CASSLDQGKVETQYF

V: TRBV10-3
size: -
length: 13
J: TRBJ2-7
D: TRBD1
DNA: TGTGCCATCAGTGAGTCGACAGGGCACGAGCAGTACTTC
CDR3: CAISESTGHEQYF

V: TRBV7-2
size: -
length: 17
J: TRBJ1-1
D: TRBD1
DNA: TGTGCCAGCAGCTTAGCGCACCCGGGACAGGGGGGCACTGAAGCTTTCTTT
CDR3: CASSLAHPGQGGTEAFF

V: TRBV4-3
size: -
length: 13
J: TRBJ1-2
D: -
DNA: TGCGCCAGCAGCCAGAACGGGGGGAACGGCTACACCTTC
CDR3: CASSQNGGNGYTF